These 25 T cell receptor beta chains came from one sample sequenced in a study. TCRdb re-called the 5' RACE reads through MiXCR, storing one row per CDR3 protein. The table records fewer than 50,000 distinct CDR3 sequences, about a fifth of them present only once. Treg sorting used a CD4+CD25+CD127-/low gate. Sample: Tregs sorted from a lymph node. Receptor source: a female donor with breast cancer.

V gene TRBV7-3 combines with J gene TRBJ2-1, with a weak D call TRBD2 (6 bases). The CDR3 covers 14 residues. The germline V and J ends were trimmed by 5 bases and 6 bases, with 14 bases remaining between them. Germline loops: CDR1 SGHTA, CDR2 FQGTGA. Here the CDR3 reads CASSAGTGSNEQFF. The CDR3 DNA reads as TGTGCCAGCAGCGCGGGGACGGGATCCAATGAGCAGTTCTTC.

This clonotype was seen ten or more times. This chain uses TRBV7-9 with TRBJ2-1; the D is unclear. Between the trimmed V and J ends, which lost 1 base and 6 bases, there was a span of 7 bases. The CDR3 runs to 13 residues. CDR1 and CDR2 from the germline V gene are SEHNR and FQNEAQ (reference sequence). CDR3: CASSLGGTNEQFF. Written as DNA, the CDR3 is TGTGCCAGCAGCTTAGGGGGTACCAATGAGCAGTTCTTC. Full variable domain (rest looked up from reference TRBV7-9 and TRBJ2-1): DTGVSQNPRHKITKRGQNVTFRCDPISEHNRLYWYRQTLGQGPEFLTYFQNEAQLEKSRLLSDRFSAERPKGSFSTLEIQRTEQGDSAMYLCASSLGGTNEQFFGPGTRLTVL.

This clonotype was recorded a few times. This rearrangement joins TRBV5-8 to TRBJ2-6; D might be TRBD1 (6 bases). Germline V gene data show CDR1 as SGHTS and CDR2 as YDEGEE. There are 15 residues in the CDR3. V lost 1 base to trimming and J lost 1 base, with 6 bases between them. The CDR3 region is CASSLTGSGANVLTF. The CDR3 DNA sequence: TGTGCCAGCAGCTTGACAGGGTCTGGGGCCAACGTCCTGACTTTC.

Comment on this clonotype: One base away lies a much larger clone, so this may be a sequencing read error. This sequence joins TRBV5-5 and TRBJ2-7; no definite D call. CDR1 and CDR2 (germline): SGHKS, YYEKEE (reference sequence). There are 11 residues in the CDR3. CDR3 amino acids: CASSLDYEQCF. The CDR3 DNA reads TGTGCCAGCAGCTTGGACTACGAGCAGTGCTTC.

This clonotype was found a few times. The chain employs TRBV28 and TRBJ2-7, with D uncertain. The CDR3 extends over 14 amino acids. With 1 base removed from V and 4 bases from J, the gap between germline ends came to 11 bases. Per the germline V gene, CDR1 is MDHEN and CDR2 is SYDVKM. The DNA for the CDR3 is TGTGCCAGCAGTTTATCGGGCAGGCCTTACGAGCAGTACTTC. Translated: CASSLSGRPYEQYF.

Remarks on this clonotype: This sequence may be a read error, since a much larger clone differs from it by one base. The gene calls are TRBV7-3 and TRBJ2-7; D may be TRBD2 (5 bases). The CDR3 totals 15 residues. Germline lookup yields CDR1 SGHTA and CDR2 FQGTGA. Written as DNA, the CDR3 is TGTGCCGGCAGCTTAGGTGCCTCAAGCGGCTACGAGCAGTACTTC. The encoded protein is CAGSLGASSGYEQYF.

This clonotype was counted at least ten times. This sequence joins TRBV9 and TRBJ1-6; D call uncertain. The length of the CDR3 is 11 residues. Trimming cost V 4 bases and J 9 bases, with 5 bases left between them. CDR1 is SGDLS and CDR2 is YYNGEE in the germline V gene. CDR3 DNA: TGTGCCAGCAGCTCACCTTCACCCCTCCACTTT. This codes for CASSSPSPLHF.

This clonotype showed up many times. This rearrangement joins TRBV5-1 to TRBJ2-2; TRBD1 agrees at 8 bases. The CDR3 totals 15 residues. Germline V gene lookup returns CDR1 SGHRS and CDR2 YFSETQ. Unmatched junction bases numbered 10, after V lost 4 bases and J lost 8 bases. The CDR3: CASSTGTGWRGELFF. The CDR3 DNA reads as TGCGCCAGCAGCACAGGGACAGGTTGGAGAGGGGAGCTGTTTTTT. Drawing the rest from reference TRBV5-1 and TRBJ2-2, the complete variable domain is KAGVTQTPRYLIKTRGQQVTLSCSPISGHRSVSWYQQTPGQGLQFLFEYFSETQRNKGNFPGRFSGRQFSNSRSEMNVSTLELGDSALYLCASSTGTGWRGELFFGEGSRLTVL.

This clonotype was recorded once. One base away lies a much larger clone, so this may be a sequencing read error. The rearrangement links TRBV20-1 to TRBJ2-3, with D perhaps matching TRBD2 (5 bases). The CDR3 has 15 amino acids. Germline V gives CDR1 DFQATT, CDR2 SNEGSKA (reference sequence). In DNA form, the CDR3 reads TGCAGTACTAGGGAAGAGCGGATTTCCACAGATACGCAGTATTTT. Its protein is CSTREERISTDTQYF.

This clonotype has ten or more counts. The chain carries TRBV9 and TRBJ2-2, with 12 positions matching TRBD2. Germline CDR1 SGDLS, CDR2 YYNGEE. V was pared by 3 bases and J by 1 base, with 4 bases of the junction left unmatched. The CDR3 runs to 17 residues. The CDR3 region is CASSATSGRWNTGELFF. CDR3 sequence (DNA): TGTGCCAGCAGCGCGACTAGCGGGAGATGGAACACCGGGGAGCTGTTTTTT.

Comments on this clonotype: Given a much more abundant clone one base away, this may be a read error. The V gene is TRBV7-2, the J gene TRBJ2-1, with TRBD1 matching 9 bases. The CDR3 loop spans 16 amino acids. The germline CDR1 and CDR2 sequences are SGHTA and FQGNSA. As DNA, the CDR3 is TGTGCCAACAGCTTAGCAAGCGGGTGGGACAGGGATGAGCAGTTCTTC. Protein product: CANSLASGWDRDEQFF.

The table lists this clonotype with a few counts. The chain employs TRBV13 and TRBJ1-2; D not resolved. Trimming removed 2 bases at V and 6 bases at J, with 13 bases between. CDR3 length equals 14 residues. Germline V gene sequence: CDR1 PRHDT, CDR2 FYEKMQ (reference sequence). The CDR3 region is CASSLRSFRDGYTF. The CDR3 DNA reads as TGTGCCAGCAGCTTAAGGTCCTTTCGGGATGGCTACACCTTC.

This clonotype was detected only a few times. The rearrangement links TRBV2 to TRBJ2-3; TRBD1 or TRBD2 may be the D gene (5 bases each). V lost 7 bases and J 2 bases, leaving 16 bases between the germline ends. The CDR3 contains 15 residues. CDR1 is SNHLY and CDR2 is FYNNEI in the germline V gene. CDR3 amino acids: CASMRGWTLTDTQYF. The CDR3 coding sequence is TGTGCCAGCATGAGGGGTTGGACTCTCACAGATACGCAGTATTTT.

This clonotype was recorded at least ten times. V gene TRBV12-3 or TRBV12-4 combines with J gene TRBJ2-5, with D maybe TRBD1 (5 bases). The CDR3 extends over 13 amino acids. The V gene lost 4 bases and the J gene lost 6 bases, with 12 bases spanning the gap. CDR3 bases: TGTGCCAGCAGTTCAGGGATCAGACAGACCCAGTACTTC. It translates to CASSSGIRQTQYF.

About this clonotype: Germline is not matched at one junction end, which may reflect a read error. The rearrangement joins TRBV14 to TRBJ2-7; tentative D call: TRBD1 (5 bases). The CDR3 contains 14 residues. Germline V CDR1 and CDR2: SGHDN, FVKESK. In DNA, the CDR3 is TGTGCCAGCACCCAAGGGGCTTTCTCCTACGAGCAGTACTTC. This codes for CASTQGAFSYEQYF.

Only a few counts were recorded for this clonotype. The chain joins TRBV20-1 to TRBJ2-1; perhaps TRBD2 as D (5 bases). V was trimmed by 3 bases and J by 7 bases, leaving 16 bases between them. The V gene's germline CDR1 is DFQATT and CDR2 SNEGSKA (reference sequence). CDR3 length: 14 amino acids. The DNA of the CDR3 is TGCAGTGCTAGTTCGGGAACAGATTGGAATGAGCAGTTCTTC. This codes for CSASSGTDWNEQFF.

This clonotype was seen a handful of times. The V gene is TRBV7-3, the J gene TRBJ2-1; TRBD2 aligns across 10 bases. The CDR3 sequence is 14 residues long. The germline V gene encodes CDR1 SGHTA and CDR2 FQGTGA. The V gene end was trimmed by 4 bases and the J gene end by 8 bases; junction bases not matched to a gene: 5. CDR3 bases: TGTGCCAGCAGCTCGGGGACTAGCGAAGATGAGCAGTTCTTC. Its protein product is CASSSGTSEDEQFF.

By its share, this clonotype is medium-sized. The chain links TRBV5-4 to TRBJ2-5; 7 bases fit TRBD1. After removal of 3 bases from V and 3 bases from J, the junction contained 2 bases not matched to a gene. The germline CDR1 and CDR2 sequences are SGHNT and YYREEE (reference sequence). The CDR3 length is 13 residues. The CDR3 is CASSSGTEETQYF. DNA of the CDR3: TGTGCCAGCAGCTCGGGGACAGAAGAGACCCAGTACTTC.

Concerning this clonotype: Since the CDR3 does not end with the conserved phenylalanine or tryptophan, this likely comes from a read error. The rearrangement links TRBV4-2 to TRBJ1-3; D is undetermined. CDR1 is LGHNA and CDR2 is YNFKEQ in the germline V gene. The CDR3 is 14 amino acids. CDR3 nucleotide sequence: TGCGCCAGCAGCCAGTGGGGAATAAGGAACACCATATATTCT. Its translation: CASSQWGIRNTIYS.

This clonotype was found a few times. The chain is built from TRBV6-1 and TRBJ2-3, with 10 bases aligning to TRBD2. Germline V lookup: CDR1 MNHNS, CDR2 SASEGT. The CDR3 spans 16 residues. Losses at the gene ends were 9 bases for V and 8 bases for J; bases not matched to a gene: 17. The chain's CDR3 is CARLGRTSGVTSTQYF. CDR3 nucleotides: TGTGCCAGGTTGGGACGAACTAGCGGGGTTACTTCTACGCAGTATTTT.

This clonotype was recorded a few times. J is TRBJ1-1 and V is TRBV5-1, with TRBD1 identical over 9 bases. The CDR3 totals 14 residues. CDR1 is SGHRS, CDR2 YFSETQ, per germline. The junction had 10 bases not matched to a gene; V was cut back by 7 bases and J by 6 bases. CDR3 nucleotides: TGCGCCAGCCACAGGACAGGGGCGGCTCCTGAAGCTTTCTTT. This sequence encodes CASHRTGAAPEAFF.

This clonotype was observed at least ten times. This chain connects TRBV12-3 or TRBV12-4 to TRBJ2-1, with 7 bases fitting TRBD2. V shed 2 bases, J shed 9 bases, and the junction held 10 bases outside the gene matches. The CDR3 has 15 amino acids. The CDR3 loop reads CASSLPSSGSLEQFF. For the CDR3, the DNA is TGTGCCAGCAGTTTACCTTCTAGCGGCTCGCTTGAGCAGTTCTTC.

About this clonotype: This may come from a read error, since a much larger clone is one base off. The V gene is TRBV24-1, the J gene TRBJ2-3; the D gene could be TRBD1 or TRBD2 (5 bases each). This CDR3 has 15 residues. CDR1 and CDR2 (germline): KGHDR, SFDVKD. The CDR3 loop reads CAASDPRDSTDTQYF. CDR3 DNA sequence: TGTGCCGCCAGTGATCCGAGGGACAGCACAGATACGCAGTATTTT.

Concerning this clonotype: A read error may be the cause here, since a much bigger clone is one base away. This rearrangement joins TRBV6-1 to TRBJ1-1, with 8 bases lining up with TRBD1. CDR3 length equals 15 residues. CDR1 and CDR2 (germline): MNHNS, SASEGT. CDR3 amino acids: CASREGGTGSTEAFF. The CDR3 DNA is TGTGCCAGCAGAGAAGGAGGGACAGGATCCACTGAAGCTTTCTTT.

The chain employs TRBV5-1 and TRBJ2-1; possible D gene TRBD2, 6 bases. The V end lost 0 bases, the J end lost 5 bases, and 15 bases lay between the germline ends. The CDR3 is 16 amino acids. The germline V gene encodes CDR1 SGHRS and CDR2 YFSETQ. CDR3 region: CASSLVRDSQNNEQFF. The CDR3 DNA reads as TGCGCCAGCAGCTTGGTGCGGGACTCCCAAAACAATGAGCAGTTCTTC.